Below are 27 T cell receptor beta chains sequenced from a single sample in a study of shared clonotypes between healthy human individuals. The data were produced by immunoSEQ multiplex PCR, yet TCRdb's version contains in-frame clones alone and is incomplete. The sample has millions of clones, 90% to 95% seen once. Sequenced input: naive CD4+ T cells sorted from blood. The subset is: CD45RA+ positively selected. Receptors were obtained from a young man in good health.

CDR3 bases: TGTGCCAGCAGTGAATTGCCCAATGAGCAGTTCTTC. Protein: CASSELPNEQFF. The genes are TRBV6-1 and TRBJ2-1; no clear D gene. V lost 2 bases, J lost 6 bases, and 5 bases lay in between. CDR1 is MNHNS and CDR2 is SASEGT in the germline V gene. The CDR3 has 12 amino acids.

The genes are TRBV27 and TRBJ2-5; 8 bases match TRBD2. The V segment lost 0 bases and the J segment 4 bases; nucleotides outside the gene matches: 1. CDR3 length: 14 amino acids. CDR1 MNHEY and CDR2 SMNVEV come from the germline V gene (reference sequence). DNA of the CDR3: TGTGCCAGCAGTTTATCGACTAGCGCAGAGACCCAGTACTTC. It specifies CASSLSTSAETQYF.

V gene TRBV5-1 combines with J gene TRBJ2-7, with 8 positions matching TRBD1. Germline V gene data show CDR1 as SGHRS and CDR2 as YFSETQ. The CDR3 totals 13 residues. V dropped 7 bases and J dropped 0; count of bases not matched to a gene: 3. Written as DNA, the CDR3 is TGCGCCAGCCAGACAGGGGCCTCCTACGAGCAGTACTTC. Amino acids: CASQTGASYEQYF.

The chain has TRBV19 and TRBJ2-5, with TRBD2 matching over 12 bases. V dropped 8 bases and J dropped 5; count of bases not matched to a gene: 9. CDR1 and CDR2 from the germline V gene are LNHDA and SQIVND (reference sequence). The CDR3 is 15 amino acids. The CDR3 here is CASRTSGALGETQYF. In DNA, the CDR3 is TGTGCCAGTCGGACTAGCGGGGCCCTGGGGGAGACCCAGTACTTC.

This clone is a singleton in its sample. This chain connects TRBV7-2 to TRBJ2-7; D possibly corresponds to TRBD1 (5 bases). Germline CDR1 is SGHTA and CDR2 is FQGNSA. This CDR3 is 15 amino acids long. V shed 4 bases and J shed 2 bases, with 15 bases lying between them. CDR3 sequence reads: CASSSPQGRAYEQYF. The CDR3 nucleotides are TGTGCCAGCAGCTCCCCCCAGGGTCGGGCCTACGAGCAGTACTTC.

This clone showed up just once. CDR3 region: CASGSWDRGLETQYF. Here the CDR3 DNA reads TGTGCCAGCGGATCTTGGGACAGGGGGCTCGAGACCCAGTACTTC. This chain connects TRBV25-1 to TRBJ2-5; 12 nucleotides agree with TRBD1. After removal of 8 bases from V and 5 bases from J, the junction contained 9 bases not matched to a gene. The CDR3 totals 15 residues. Per the germline V gene, CDR1 is MGHDK and CDR2 is SYGVNS.

The genes are TRBV18 and TRBJ2-7, with D possibly being TRBD1 (6 bases). CDR1 and CDR2 (germline): KGHSH, LQKENI. V was trimmed by 2 bases and J by 2 bases, leaving 10 bases between them. The CDR3 is 14 residues long. In DNA, the CDR3 is TGTGCCAGCTCACCAAACAGGGAAACCTACGAGCAGTACTTC. Amino acids: CASSPNRETYEQYF.

This clone was picked up one time. V gene TRBV18 combines with J gene TRBJ1-2; no reliable D call. The V gene's germline CDR1 is KGHSH and CDR2 LQKENI. The CDR3 extends over 13 amino acids. V lost 3 bases, J lost 6 bases, and 11 bases lay in between. The CDR3 here is CASSPDSVDGYTF. DNA of the CDR3: TGTGCCAGCTCACCGGACTCGGTAGATGGCTACACCTTC.

This chain connects TRBV2 to TRBJ2-7; 8 nucleotides match TRBD2. Germline-derived CDR1 and CDR2 are SNHLY and FYNNEI. The junction had 15 bases not matched to a gene; V was cut back by 5 bases and J by 6 bases. The CDR3 has 16 residues. CDR3 amino acids: CASSIGRVAGPGEQYF. CDR3 DNA: TGTGCCAGCAGTATCGGGAGGGTAGCGGGGCCGGGCGAGCAGTACTTC.

The chain combines TRBV5-1 with TRBJ2-5; 10 bases map to TRBD1. This CDR3 comprises 15 residues. Germline V CDR1 and CDR2: SGHRS, YFSETQ. Trimming at V came to 4 bases and at J to 5 bases, leaving 8 bases not matched to a gene. The CDR3 loop is CASSGAGTGVETQYF. The CDR3 DNA reads TGCGCCAGCAGCGGGGCCGGGACAGGGGTGGAGACCCAGTACTTC. Variable domain in full (rest from reference TRBV5-1 and TRBJ2-5): KAGVTQTPRYLIKTRGQQVTLSCSPISGHRSVSWYQQTPGQGLQFLFEYFSETQRNKGNFPGRFSGRQFSNSRSEMNVSTLELGDSALYLCASSGAGTGVETQYFGPGTRLLVL.

A word on this clone: Other nucleotide sequences from this sample produce the same CDR3. This chain uses TRBV10-3 with TRBJ2-7; D gene ambiguous. The germline V gene has CDR1 ENHRY and CDR2 SYGVKD. V was trimmed by 3 bases and J by 2 bases, leaving 5 bases between them. The CDR3 covers 12 residues. CDR3 region: CAISEGPYEQYF. DNA of the CDR3: TGTGCCATCAGTGAAGGACCCTACGAGCAGTACTTC.

The chain joins TRBV6-1 to TRBJ1-2; D unclear. Germline values: CDR1 MNHNS, CDR2 SASEGT. The CDR3 is made up of 15 amino acids. V lost 1 base to trimming and J lost 7 bases, with 16 bases between them. The CDR3 bases are TGTGCCAGCAGTGAAGAAGGCGCCAGGAGGTTTGGCTACACCTTC. Translated: CASSEEGARRFGYTF.

The chain couples TRBV30 to TRBJ1-6; the match to TRBD1 covers 7 bases. V shed 5 bases, J shed 5 bases, and the junction held 3 bases outside the gene matches. The CDR3 totals 13 residues. The germline CDR1 and CDR2 sequences are GTSNPN and SVGIG (reference sequence). The CDR3 bases are TGTGCCTGGGTGGGACAGAATAATTCACCCCTCCACTTT. Protein sequence: CAWVGQNNSPLHF.

Comment on this clone: A read error may produce the germline difference seen at one junction end. The chain combines TRBV30 with TRBJ1-3, with D tentatively TRBD1 (5 bases). The germline V gene encodes CDR1 GTSNPN and CDR2 SVGIG (reference sequence). CDR3 length: 17 residues. CDR3 region: CAWSVFPQGTSGSTIYF. CDR3 coding DNA: TGTGCCTGGAGTGTATTCCCCCAAGGGACGTCGGGAAGCACCATATATTTT.

In this sample, this clone turned up once. The chain couples TRBV9 to TRBJ1-3, with TRBD1 matching 7 bases. V shed 3 bases, J shed 4 bases, and the junction held 4 bases outside the gene matches. This CDR3 contains 14 residues. Germline V CDR1 and CDR2: SGDLS, YYNGEE. CDR3 nucleotide sequence: TGTGCCAGCAGCGGTGAGACAGGGGGAAACACCATATATTTT. Translation gives CASSGETGGNTIYF.

This chain uses TRBV2 with TRBJ2-5, with 7 bases identical to TRBD2. The CDR3 loop spans 16 amino acids. The V gene end was trimmed by 6 bases and the J gene end by 0 bases; junction bases not matched to a gene: 10. Germline CDR1 is SNHLY and CDR2 is FYNNEI. The CDR3 spells CASRMSPSGYQETQYF. In DNA form, the CDR3 reads TGTGCCAGCAGGATGAGTCCTAGCGGTTACCAAGAGACCCAGTACTTC.

Note on this clone: Other DNA variants within this sample encode the same CDR3. V usage is TRBV18 and J usage is TRBJ1-1; D ambiguous. V was trimmed by 0 bases and J by 1 base, leaving 3 bases between them. CDR1 KGHSH and CDR2 LQKENI come from the germline V gene. The CDR3 covers 13 residues. The CDR3: CASSPPSNTEAFF. The CDR3 DNA follows: TGTGCCAGCTCACCACCCTCGAACACTGAAGCTTTCTTT.

For the CDR3, the DNA is TGTGCCAGTAGTAAAGAGGGGTTGGGCACTGAAGCTTTCTTT. Translated, it gives CASSKEGLGTEAFF. V gene TRBV19 combines with J gene TRBJ1-1, with D maybe TRBD1 (5 bases). Trimming removed 4 bases from V and 4 bases from J, with 13 bases in between. Per the germline V gene, CDR1 is LNHDA and CDR2 is SQIVND (reference sequence). The CDR3 extends over 14 amino acids.

The V gene is TRBV7-2, the J gene TRBJ1-5, with D perhaps matching TRBD1 (5 bases). The V end lost 0 bases, the J end lost 6 bases, and 15 bases lay between the germline ends. The CDR3 is 16 residues long. Per the germline V gene, CDR1 is SGHTA and CDR2 is FQGNSA. The CDR3 sequence is CASSLASGWSSQPQHF. As DNA, the CDR3 is TGTGCCAGCAGCTTAGCTTCAGGGTGGAGTAGTCAGCCCCAGCATTTT.

V and J are TRBV2 and TRBJ2-2, with D unresolved. The CDR3 contains 15 residues. Trimming left V 5 bases short and J 3 bases short, with 13 bases between. CDR1 and CDR2 from the germline V gene are SNHLY and FYNNEI. This chain's CDR3 is CASSLTIRDTGELFF. The CDR3 DNA is TGTGCCAGCAGTCTTACTATACGAGACACCGGGGAGCTGTTTTTT. The full variable domain, its missing parts supplied by reference TRBV2 and TRBJ2-2, is EPEVTQTPSHQVTQMGQEVILRCVPISNHLYFYWYRQILGQKVEFLVSFYNNEISEKSEIFDDQFSVERPDGSNFTLKIRSTKLEDSAMYFCASSLTIRDTGELFFGEGSRLTVL.

The chain uses TRBV5-1 and TRBJ2-7; 8 bases map to TRBD2. The length of the CDR3 is 15 residues. Germline V lookup: CDR1 SGHRS, CDR2 YFSETQ. With 0 bases clipped from V and 3 bases from J, the junction kept 5 bases outside the gene matches. In nucleotides, the CDR3 is TGCGCCAGCAGCTTGGTTAGCGGGATTCTCTACGAGCAGTACTTC. Residues: CASSLVSGILYEQYF.

With regard to this clone: Other DNA sequences within the sample encode an identical CDR3. The V and J genes are TRBV18 and TRBJ2-5, with 15 bases matching TRBD2. The ends lost 0 bases at V and 2 bases at J; junction bases unmatched: 1. The CDR3 is 17 residues long. Germline CDR1 and CDR2: KGHSH and LQKENI. The CDR3 bases are TGTGCCAGCTCACCACCGGGACTAGCGGGGGGTCAAGAGACCCAGTACTTC. This translates into CASSPPGLAGGQETQYF.

With regard to this clone: A junction boundary mismatches the germline segment, possibly from a read error. The chain joins TRBV4-1 to TRBJ2-5, with 7 bases identical to TRBD2. The CDR3 spans 15 residues. Germline V gene data show CDR1 as MGHRA and CDR2 as YSYEKL. DNA for the CDR3: TGCGCCAGCAGCCTTACGACTAGCCCGTTAGAGGCCCAGTACTTC. It translates to CASSLTTSPLEAQYF.

This chain links TRBV14 with TRBJ2-3; no definite D call. The germline gives CDR1 SGHDN, CDR2 FVKESK. This CDR3 contains 13 residues. V was pared by 5 bases and J by 0 bases, with 6 bases between. The CDR3 DNA sequence: TGTGCCAGCAGCGACGTTAGCACAGATACGCAGTATTTT. Translation gives CASSDVSTDTQYF.

This clone was seen only once. The chain employs TRBV2 and TRBJ1-2, with D perhaps matching TRBD1 (6 bases). V was shortened by 7 bases and J by 8 bases, with 17 bases between the two germline ends. The CDR3 is 13 residues long. The germline CDR1 and CDR2 sequences are SNHLY and FYNNEI. The CDR3 loop reads CASKLQGLGGYTF. The CDR3 nucleotides are TGTGCCAGCAAACTACAGGGATTGGGAGGCTACACCTTC.

The chain carries TRBV9 and TRBJ2-1; D uncertain. Trimming cost V 4 bases and J 8 bases, with 13 bases left between them. CDR3 length: 13 residues. Germline assignment: CDR1 SGDLS and CDR2 YYNGEE. The CDR3 bases are TGTGCCAGCAGCCTCTTCGACTTGGATGAGCAGTTCTTC. Translated, it gives CASSLFDLDEQFF.

The gene calls are TRBV6-5 and TRBJ1-1, with 7 nucleotides matching TRBD1. The ends lost 2 bases at V and 4 bases at J; junction bases unmatched: 4. The length of the CDR3 is 14 residues. Germline V gives CDR1 MNHEY, CDR2 SVGAGI. In DNA, the CDR3 is TGTGCCAGCAGTTACCAGGGGGGGACCACTGAAGCTTTCTTT. It is translated as CASSYQGGTTEAFF.